A selection of T cell receptor beta chains follows, all from one sample in a study of blood T cell repertoires in COVID-19. Sequencing used immunoSEQ multiplex PCR; TCRdb keeps in-frame clones, though not all of them. The data hold 120,000 or so clones, with roughly 87% observed a single time. Sequenced: peripheral blood. Receptors originate from an older man with active or convalescent COVID-19. Both conserved end residues are part of each CDR3. D genes are given only for firm matches. The listing skips clone size in some rows; elsewhere it reads once, few, many or a size class.

TRBD2,TRBV5-6,TRBJ2-5,-,TGTGCCAGCAGCTTGGTCGGCGGCGGGGGGACCCAGTACTTC,CASSLVGGGGTQYF
-,TRBV29-1,TRBJ2-7,-,TGCAGCGTTGACCAGGGACAAAAACCCTACGAGCAGTACTTC,CSVDQGQKPYEQYF
TRBD2,TRBV15,TRBJ2-3,-,TGTGCCACCAGCAGAGGCCAAGCGGGAGGGCCGTCAGATACGCAGTATTTT,CATSRGQAGGPSDTQYF
-,TRBV27,TRBJ1-1,-,TGTGCCAGCGGCAGGGACACTATGAACACTGAAGCTTTCTTT,CASGRDTMNTEAFF
-,TRBV7-3,TRBJ2-1,-,TGTGCCAGCAGACCGGGACAACGGAATGAGCAGTTCTTC,CASRPGQRNEQFF
-,TRBV12-3/TRBV12-4,TRBJ1-1,-,TGTGCCGCTCGGACAGCGAACACTGAAGCTTTCTTT,CAARTANTEAFF
-,TRBV19,TRBJ1-2,-,TGTGCCAGTAGTATTGGGGGGAATGACTATGGCTACACCTTC,CASSIGGNDYGYTF
-,TRBV3-1/TRBV3-2,TRBJ2-7,-,TGTGCCAGCAGCAACGCGGGATTCTACGAGCAGTACTTC,CASSNAGFYEQYF
TRBD1,TRBV24-1,TRBJ2-7,-,TGTGCCACCAGTGATACCGGGACAGGGGGCTACGAGCAGTACTTC,CATSDTGTGGYEQYF
-,TRBV20-1,TRBJ2-7,-,TGCAGTGCTAGTTCAGGGGAACCCTACGAGCAGTACTTC,CSASSGEPYEQYF
TRBD2,TRBV24-1,TRBJ2-3,-,TGTGCCACCAGTGATTTACTAGCGGGACGAACGCAGTATTTT,CATSDLLAGRTQYF
TRBD1,TRBV30,TRBJ1-3,-,TGTGCCTGTAACAGGGGGCCTGGAAACACCATATATTTT,CACNRGPGNTIYF
TRBD2,TRBV30,TRBJ2-2,-,TGTGCCCGGGGGGAGGACCCGAACACCGGGGAGCTGTTTTTT,CARGEDPNTGELFF
-,TRBV5-1,TRBJ2-5,-,TGCGCCAGCAGCTTGGATCTGCTAAAGACCCAGTACTTC,CASSLDLLKTQYF
TRBD1,TRBV5-1,TRBJ2-1,-,TGCGCCAGCAGCACGACAGGGGGTAACTACAATGAGCAGTTCTTC,CASSTTGGNYNEQFF
TRBD1,TRBV2,TRBJ1-2,-,TGTGCCAGCACCTACACAGGGGACTATGGCTACACCTTC,CASTYTGDYGYTF
TRBD2,TRBV2,TRBJ2-5,-,TGTGCCAGCAGGTTCAGCGGGAGGGGAGAGACCCAGTACTTC,CASRFSGRGETQYF
TRBD2,TRBV7-3,TRBJ2-3,-,TGTGCCAGCAGCTTGGGACTAGCTAGCACAGATACGCAGTATTTT,CASSLGLASTDTQYF
TRBD1,TRBV10-3,TRBJ2-7,-,TGTGCCATCCGACCTGGGGACAGCTCCTACGAGCAGTACTTC,CAIRPGDSSYEQYF
-,TRBV7-8,TRBJ1-1,few,TGTGCCAGCAGCTTATCTTTCGGGGGGAACACTGAAGCTTTCTTT,CASSLSFGGNTEAFF
-,TRBV7-2,TRBJ1-2,-,TGTGCCAGCAGCCAGCTGGGTAGCTGGGGCTACACCTTC,CASSQLGSWGYTF
-,TRBV3-1/TRBV3-2,TRBJ2-3,-,TGTGCCAGCAGCCAAGAAGGTGAGGGTGATACGCAGTATTTT,CASSQEGEGDTQYF
-,TRBV21-1,TRBJ2-5,-,TGTGCCAGCAGCAAAGACCCCCGGCGAGGAGAGACCCAGTACTTC,CASSKDPRRGETQYF
TRBD2,TRBV11-3,TRBJ2-2,-,TGTGCCAGCAGCGGGACTAGCGGGGGGGGGCCCGGGGAGCTGTTTTTT,CASSGTSGGGPGELFF
TRBD1,TRBV29-1,TRBJ1-1,-,TGCAGCGTTGATATAGGGACAGGGATTAAGGGGAACACTGAAGCTTTCTTT,CSVDIGTGIKGNTEAFF
TRBD2,TRBV5-6,TRBJ2-5,-,TGTGCCAGCAGCTTGGACGGGGGGGTGGCACAAGAGACCCAGTACTTC,CASSLDGGVAQETQYF
-,TRBV9,TRBJ1-1,-,TGTGCCAGCAGCGTAGCGGCCACCACAGGGAAGGACACTGAAGCTTTCTTT,CASSVAATTGKDTEAFF
TRBD2,TRBV7-7,TRBJ2-5,-,TGTGCCAGCAGCTTAGTGGGACTAGCGGGAGGAGAGACCCAGTACTTC,CASSLVGLAGGETQYF
-,TRBV10-3,TRBJ1-6,-,TGTGCCATAAGGACGGACGGGGCCTATAATTCACCCCTCCACTTT,CAIRTDGAYNSPLHF
-,TRBV10-3,TRBJ2-7,-,TGTGCCATCAGTGAGTCGGGGGCGGGACAGAAATACGAGCAGTACTTC,CAISESGAGQKYEQYF
TRBD2,TRBV30,TRBJ2-1,-,TGTGCCTGGAGGGGAGGGTTCAATGAGCAGTTCTTC,CAWRGGFNEQFF
-,TRBV7-9,TRBJ1-4,once,TGTGCCAGCAGCGGGCGGAGGGAAGAAAAACTGTTTTTT,CASSGRREEKLFF
TRBD2,TRBV9,TRBJ2-7,-,TGTGCCAGCAGCGTTGGAGGGGAGGGCTACGAGCAGTACTTC,CASSVGGEGYEQYF
TRBD1,TRBV4-2,TRBJ2-7,-,TGTGCCAGCAGCCGCGGACAGGAACTAACCTACGAGCAGTACTTC,CASSRGQELTYEQYF
-,TRBV6-5,TRBJ1-1,-,TGTGCCAGCAGCCGTCGAGAAAACACTGAAGCTTTCTTT,CASSRRENTEAFF
TRBD1,TRBV6-5,TRBJ2-1,-,TGTGCCAGCAGCAATAACCAGGGGGCCTACAATGAGCAGTTCTTC,CASSNNQGAYNEQFF
TRBD2,TRBV6-2/TRBV6-3,TRBJ2-7,few,TGTGCCAGCAGTTCCTCGACTAGCGGGAGGGGTTACGAGCAGTACTTC,CASSSSTSGRGYEQYF
TRBD2,TRBV6-6,TRBJ2-4,-,TGTGCCAGCAGTCAACAAGACGGGGGGGGTTTAACCAAAAACATTCAGTACTTC,CASSQQDGGGLTKNIQYF
TRBD1,TRBV30,TRBJ1-3,-,TGTGCCTGGATCAACAGGGGGTCCGGAAACACCATATATTTT,CAWINRGSGNTIYF
TRBD1,TRBV20-1,TRBJ1-2,-,TGCAGTGCAGACAGGGTTTATGGCTACACCTTC,CSADRVYGYTF
TRBD2,TRBV5-1,TRBJ2-3,-,TGCGCCAGCAAGGAGCGGGGGGACACAGATACGCAGTATTTT,CASKERGDTDTQYF
TRBD1,TRBV7-9,TRBJ1-2,-,TGTGCCAGCAGCTCACAGGGGTTGGACTATGGCTACACCTTC,CASSSQGLDYGYTF
TRBD2,TRBV10-2,TRBJ2-2,-,TGCGCCAGCAGCCCGACTAGCGCTACCGGGGAGCTGTTTTTT,CASSPTSATGELFF
-,TRBV6-1,TRBJ1-6,-,TGTGCCAGCAGTGACATCGACAGTTATAATTCACCCCTCCACTTT,CASSDIDSYNSPLHF
-,TRBV7-9,TRBJ1-3,once,TGTGCCAGCAGCCGGGACTTCAGCTCTGGAAACACCATATATTTT,CASSRDFSSGNTIYF
TRBD1,TRBV28,TRBJ1-4,few,TGTGCCAGCAGTTACGGACAGGGCGCAACTAATGAAAAACTGTTTTTT,CASSYGQGATNEKLFF
-,TRBV12-3/TRBV12-4,TRBJ1-1,-,TGTGCCAGCAGTTTAGGGGAGGGCACTGAAGCTTTCTTT,CASSLGEGTEAFF
-,TRBV10-3,TRBJ2-7,-,TGTGCCATCAGTGGGCATCACGAGCAGTACTTC,CAISGHHEQYF